This T cell receptor beta chain was sequenced during a study of blood T cell repertoires in COVID-19. Study overall: Acute and convalescent COVID-19 samples came from the United States, Italy and Spain. Sources were T cells, B-cell-depleted T cells, or PBMCs; the material itself was cDNA or gDNA.

V gave up 5 bases and J gave up 10 bases, with 21 bases separating them. CDR1 and CDR2 from the germline V gene are SGHTA and FQGNSA. The CDR3 contains 15 residues. The authors' processing: It was from reference gene primer amplification that nucleated cell counts were estimated. Assay: immunoSEQ multiplex PCR; the TCRdb copy retains only in-frame clones and omits some. The D gene and trimming were derived from the DNA, and the V and J assignments and clone size from that table. Among about 100,000 clones listed, around 74% were seen once. This TCR came from a woman older than 75 with active or convalescent COVID-19. Sequencing input: peripheral blood. This chain joins TRBV7-2 and TRBJ2-1, with D perhaps matching TRBD2 (5 bases). CDR3 DNA sequence: TGTGCCAGCAGCCAACGACGGATGGGAGATCGGGAGCAGTTCTTC. Protein sequence: CASSQRRMGDREQFF.